The table lists the clone carrying this T cell receptor beta chain with a count of one. Its antigen is still unknown. The source of the sample is a study of cytomegalovirus exposure and HLA in healthy donors. Study conclusions and caveats: The HLA-A and HLA-B alleles of most subjects were reportedly predicted accurately from TCR beta sequences.

The study ran its PCR with 60 Vbeta and 13 Jbeta primers. The method was immunoSEQ multiplex PCR; TCRdb's version includes in-frame clones alone and lacks a portion of them. The table has 150,000 to 200,000 clones, about 80% seen once. At sampling all donors were nominally healthy, likely with unrecorded immune exposures. V shed 5 bases and J 4 bases; nucleotides not matched to a gene: 10. The CDR3 length is 16 residues. The V gene's germline CDR1 is MNHNY and CDR2 SVGAGI (reference sequence). The specimen sequenced was PBMCs. The sequence was obtained from a woman aged 35 to 49 in good health and CMV-seronegative. The chain couples TRBV6-6 to TRBJ1-5; 8 bases fit TRBD1. The CDR3 loop reads CASSHGTGNANQPQHF. The CDR3, as DNA: TGTGCCAGCAGTCACGGGACAGGCAATGCGAATCAGCCCCAGCATTTT.